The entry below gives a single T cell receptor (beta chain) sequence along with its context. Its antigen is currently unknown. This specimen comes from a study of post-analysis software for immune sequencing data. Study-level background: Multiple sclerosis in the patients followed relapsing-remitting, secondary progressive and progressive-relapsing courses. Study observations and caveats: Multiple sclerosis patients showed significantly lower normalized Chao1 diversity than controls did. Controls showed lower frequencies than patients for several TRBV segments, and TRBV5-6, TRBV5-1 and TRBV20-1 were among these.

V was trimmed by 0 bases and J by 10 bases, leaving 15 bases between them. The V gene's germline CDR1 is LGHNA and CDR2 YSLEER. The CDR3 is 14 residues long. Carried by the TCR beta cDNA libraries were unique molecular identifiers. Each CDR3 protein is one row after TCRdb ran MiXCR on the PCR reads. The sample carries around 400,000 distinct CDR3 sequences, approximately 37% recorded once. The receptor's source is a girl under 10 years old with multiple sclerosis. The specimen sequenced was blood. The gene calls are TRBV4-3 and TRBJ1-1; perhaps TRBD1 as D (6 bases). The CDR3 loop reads CASSQEQGLGGAFF. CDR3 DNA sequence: TGCGCCAGCAGCCAAGAACAGGGTCTGGGTGGAGCTTTCTTT.